This T cell receptor beta chain was profiled in a study of T cells in Graves' hyperthyroidism and ophthalmopathy. There are 13 residues in the CDR3. The germline CDR1 and CDR2 sequences are DFQATT and SNEGSKA (reference sequence). V gave up 0 bases and J gave up 11 bases, with 16 bases separating them. The investigators amplified TCR beta CDR3 regions from RNA transcripts. First-round RT-PCR of the TCR CDR3 relied on the HTBI primer set. TCRdb re-derived calls from the multiplex PCR reads in MiXCR, one entry per CDR3 protein. The sample includes under 400,000 distinct CDR3 sequences, roughly 18% of them seen just once. As for this clonotype: Its antigen is not known.

Points from the study as a whole: Blood also contained most expanded thyroid clonotypes above 0.001. Ophthalmopathy onset followed model prediction by a median approximately 5.9 months.

Material: blood. The rearrangement links TRBV20-1 to TRBJ1-1, with D hard to call. This TCR came from a woman aged 45-65 years with Graves' hyperthyroidism. The CDR3 here is CSARDLVTVMAFF. The DNA of the CDR3 is TGCAGTGCTAGAGATCTCGTTACGGTTATGGCTTTCTTT.